Detailed here is one TCR beta chain. The source of the sample is a study of T cell responses to AZD1222 COVID-19 vaccine. The CDR3 consists of 13 residues. In germline, CDR1 is SNHLY, CDR2 FYNNEI. V shed 7 bases, J shed 6 bases, and the junction held 5 bases outside the gene matches. Some clones are missing from TCRdb's copy, which holds only in-frame ones; the method was immunoSEQ multiplex PCR. The table lists 90,000 to 150,000 clones, 90% of them singletons. The starting material was peripheral blood, obtained 28 days after the second dose of the MenACWY control vaccine. This rearrangement joins TRBV2 to TRBJ2-2; TRBD1 matches at 7 bases. The sequence came from an adult who received the MenACWY meningococcal vaccine as a control. CDR3 residues: CASNLQGPGELFF. CDR3 DNA sequence: TGTGCCAGCAACTTACAGGGGCCCGGGGAGCTGTTTTTT.